This T cell receptor beta chain was obtained from a study of shared clonotypes between healthy human individuals. Points from the study as a whole: Limitation of the genetic and exposure-history diversity represented came from the few donors. Clonotypes that were shared across a few donors made up around 5% of naive CD4 clonotypes. An anticipated effect of sequencing depth on clonotype sharing among donors was recognized.

To note about this clone: The antigen is not known.

TCRdb's copy holds only in-frame clones and misses some; the assay was immunoSEQ multiplex PCR. Found here are roughly 1 million clones, about three quarters of them singletons; the top ten hold approximately 1.5%. The length of the CDR3 is 15 residues. The germline V gene encodes CDR1 SNHLY and CDR2 FYNNEI. V trimming: 6 bases; J trimming: 3 bases; junction bases outside the gene matches: 10. The CD4+ fraction was divided into a CD45RA+ naive subset and a CD45RA-negative memory subset. The receptor was isolated from a man younger than 30 in good health. Sequenced sample: memory CD4+ T cells sorted from blood. Subset defined: CD45RA-negative fraction. This chain joins TRBV2 and TRBJ2-5; 7 positions match TRBD2. CDR3 protein: CASSQTGTNKETQYF. CDR3 nucleotides: TGTGCCAGCAGCCAAACTGGGACTAACAAAGAGACCCAGTACTTC.